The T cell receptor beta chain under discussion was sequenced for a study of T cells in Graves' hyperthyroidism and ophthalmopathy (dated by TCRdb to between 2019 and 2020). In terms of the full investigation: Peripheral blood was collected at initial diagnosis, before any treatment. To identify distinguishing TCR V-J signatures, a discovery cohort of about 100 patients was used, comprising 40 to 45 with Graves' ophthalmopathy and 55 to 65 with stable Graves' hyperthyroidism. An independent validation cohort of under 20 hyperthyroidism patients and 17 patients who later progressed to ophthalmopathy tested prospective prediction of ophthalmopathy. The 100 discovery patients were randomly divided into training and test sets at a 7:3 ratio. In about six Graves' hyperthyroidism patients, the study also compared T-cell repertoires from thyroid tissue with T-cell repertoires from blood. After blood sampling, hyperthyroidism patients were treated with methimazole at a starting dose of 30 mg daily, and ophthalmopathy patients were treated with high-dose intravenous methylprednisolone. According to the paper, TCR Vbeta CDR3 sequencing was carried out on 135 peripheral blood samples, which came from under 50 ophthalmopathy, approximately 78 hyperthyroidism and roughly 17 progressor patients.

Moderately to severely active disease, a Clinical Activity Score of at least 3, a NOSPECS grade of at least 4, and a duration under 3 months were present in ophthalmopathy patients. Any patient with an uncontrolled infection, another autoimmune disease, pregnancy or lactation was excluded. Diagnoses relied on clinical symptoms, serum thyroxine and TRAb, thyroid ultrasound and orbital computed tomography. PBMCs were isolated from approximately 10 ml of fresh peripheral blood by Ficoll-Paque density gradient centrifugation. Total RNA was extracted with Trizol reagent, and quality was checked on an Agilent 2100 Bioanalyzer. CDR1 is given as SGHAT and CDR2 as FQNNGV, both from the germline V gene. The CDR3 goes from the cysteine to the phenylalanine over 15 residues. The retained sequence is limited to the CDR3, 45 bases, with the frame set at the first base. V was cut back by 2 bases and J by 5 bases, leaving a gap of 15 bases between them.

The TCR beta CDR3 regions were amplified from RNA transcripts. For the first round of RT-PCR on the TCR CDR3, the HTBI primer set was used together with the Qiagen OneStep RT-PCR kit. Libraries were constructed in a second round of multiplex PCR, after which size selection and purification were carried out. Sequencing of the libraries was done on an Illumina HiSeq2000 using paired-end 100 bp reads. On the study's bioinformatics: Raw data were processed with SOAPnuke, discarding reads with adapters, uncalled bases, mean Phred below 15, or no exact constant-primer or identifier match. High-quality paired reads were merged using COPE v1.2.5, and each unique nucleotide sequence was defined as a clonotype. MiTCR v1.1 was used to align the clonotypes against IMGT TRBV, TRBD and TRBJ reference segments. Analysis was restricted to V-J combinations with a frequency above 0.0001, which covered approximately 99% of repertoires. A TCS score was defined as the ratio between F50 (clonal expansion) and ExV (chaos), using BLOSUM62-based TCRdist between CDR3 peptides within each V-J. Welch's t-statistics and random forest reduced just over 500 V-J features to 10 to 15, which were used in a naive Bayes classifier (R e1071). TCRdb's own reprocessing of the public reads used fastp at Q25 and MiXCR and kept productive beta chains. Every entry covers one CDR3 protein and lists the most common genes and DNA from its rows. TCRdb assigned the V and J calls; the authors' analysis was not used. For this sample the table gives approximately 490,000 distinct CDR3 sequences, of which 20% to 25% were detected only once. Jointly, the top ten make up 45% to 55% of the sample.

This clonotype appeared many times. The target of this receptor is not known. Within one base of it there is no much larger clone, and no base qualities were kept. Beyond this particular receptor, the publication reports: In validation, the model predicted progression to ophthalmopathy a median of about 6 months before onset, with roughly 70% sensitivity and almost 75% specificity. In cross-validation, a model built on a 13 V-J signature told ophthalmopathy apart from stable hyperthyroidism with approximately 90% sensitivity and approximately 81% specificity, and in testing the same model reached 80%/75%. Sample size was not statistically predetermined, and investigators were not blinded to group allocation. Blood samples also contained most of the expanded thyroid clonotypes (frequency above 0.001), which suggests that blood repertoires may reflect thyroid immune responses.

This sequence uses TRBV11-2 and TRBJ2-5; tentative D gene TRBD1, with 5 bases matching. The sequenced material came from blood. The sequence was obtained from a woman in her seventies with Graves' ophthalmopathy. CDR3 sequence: CASSLSRAGFETQYF. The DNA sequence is TGTGCCAGCAGCTTATCCAGGGCAGGGTTCGAGACCCAGTACTTC.